A single sample gave rise to the 16 T cell receptor beta chains below, sequenced in a study of shared clonotypes between healthy human individuals. Only in-frame clones appear in the TCRdb table, and some are missing; sequencing was by immunoSEQ multiplex PCR. In the table there are about 2.5 million clones, approximately 90% of which are singletons. Sequencing was performed on naive CD4+ T cells from PBMCs. Documented subset: CD45RA+ positively selected. All receptors derive from a man between 18 and 29 years old in good health. Some clones in this sample may be carry-over from other donors' samples.

With respect to this clone: Within the sample, other DNA sequences also encode this same CDR3. The chain has TRBV9 and TRBJ2-5, with TRBD1 identical over 10 bases. The CDR3 has 15 residues. Germline V gene lookup returns CDR1 SGDLS and CDR2 YYNGEE. Unmatched junction bases numbered 4, after V lost 0 bases and J lost 5 bases. The CDR3 nucleotides are TGTGCCAGCAGCGTAGAGGGGACAGGGGAGGAGACCCAGTACTTC. This codes for CASSVEGTGEETQYF.

The chain combines TRBV11-3 with TRBJ2-2; maybe TRBD2 (6 bases). The V gene's germline CDR1 is SGHNT and CDR2 YENEEA. Trimming shortened V by 4 bases and J by 1 base, and 10 bases separated the two germline ends. CDR3 length: 15 residues. The CDR3 DNA sequence: TGTGCCAGCAGCTCCGGGACTCAGAACACCGGGGAGCTGTTTTTT. Its translation: CASSSGTQNTGELFF.

Concerning this clone itself: Other DNA sequences in the sample encode the same CDR3. This rearrangement joins TRBV9 to TRBJ2-1; 14 bases are shared with TRBD2. With V trimmed by 3 bases and J by 2 bases, 1 base remained unmatched. The CDR3 loop spans 16 amino acids. Germline V gene data show CDR1 as SGDLS and CDR2 as YYNGEE. CDR3 amino acids: CASSATSGRAYNEQFF. The CDR3 bases are TGTGCCAGCAGCGCGACTAGCGGGAGGGCCTACAATGAGCAGTTCTTC.

CDR3 coding DNA: TGTGCCAGCAGTCGAGGAGGGTCCTATGGCTACACCTTC. Amino acid sequence: CASSRGGSYGYTF. The V call is TRBV6-1, the J call TRBJ1-2; D unresolved. Germline CDR1 reads MNHNS; CDR2 reads SASEGT. The ends were cut back, 5 bases at V and 4 bases at J, with 11 bases in the middle. The CDR3 totals 13 residues.

The chain uses TRBV10-3 and TRBJ1-1; no firm D call. Trimming cost V 6 bases and J 4 bases, with 9 bases left between them. The germline V gene has CDR1 ENHRY and CDR2 SYGVKD. The CDR3 totals 12 residues. CDR3 in DNA: TGTGCCATCAGCACCCAGAGCACTGAAGCTTTCTTT. The encoded protein is CAISTQSTEAFF.

The chain combines TRBV7-3 with TRBJ2-5; 9 positions match TRBD1. The V and J ends lost 5 bases and 0 bases, in that order; junction bases with no gene match: 7. Germline V gene lookup returns CDR1 SGHTA and CDR2 FQGTGA. This CDR3 is 16 amino acids long. CDR3 nucleotides: TGTGCCAGCAGCATCAGGGACAGGGTGTACCAAGAGACCCAGTACTTC. This codes for CASSIRDRVYQETQYF.

The chain uses TRBV9 and TRBJ2-2, with D maybe TRBD1 (5 bases). CDR3 size: 16 residues. Germline CDR1 is SGDLS and CDR2 is YYNGEE. Trimming removed 6 bases from V and 3 bases from J, with 18 bases in between. The CDR3 sequence is CASTSGSRVDTGELFF. The CDR3 DNA is TGTGCCAGCACCTCAGGGTCCAGGGTAGACACCGGGGAGCTGTTTTTT.

The V and J genes are TRBV19 and TRBJ2-2; 7 bases fit TRBD2. Trimming took 3 bases from V and 5 from J; bases not matched to a gene: 9. The CDR3 contains 16 residues. Per the germline V gene, CDR1 is LNHDA and CDR2 is SQIVND (reference sequence). The CDR3 protein is CASSILASGYTGELFF. The CDR3 DNA sequence: TGTGCCAGTAGTATCTTGGCTAGCGGCTATACCGGGGAGCTGTTTTTT.

Details on this clone: This sample also contains other DNA sequences that code for the same CDR3. The genes are TRBV28 and TRBJ2-5; D unresolved. This CDR3 is 11 amino acids long. The V and J ends lost 3 bases and 3 bases respectively, with 2 bases between them. CDR1 is MDHEN, CDR2 SYDVKM, per germline. DNA of the CDR3: TGTGCCAGCAGTTTGAAAGAGACCCAGTACTTC. It codes for CASSLKETQYF.

The genes are TRBV28 and TRBJ1-2; D is possibly TRBD1 (6 bases). V lost 2 bases and J 5 bases, leaving 12 bases between the germline ends. Per germline, CDR1 MDHEN and CDR2 SYDVKM. The CDR3 extends over 14 amino acids. This CDR3 is CASSLNDRPYGYTF. The CDR3 bases are TGTGCCAGCAGTTTAAACGACAGGCCTTATGGCTACACCTTC.

The chain employs TRBV20-1 and TRBJ2-5; TRBD2 is a possible D gene (6 bases). Germline V gives CDR1 DFQATT, CDR2 SNEGSKA (reference sequence). The CDR3 is made up of 11 amino acids. V lost 0 bases and J 13 bases, leaving 12 bases between the germline ends. Here the CDR3 DNA reads TGCAGTGCTAGAGAACCGGGGGAGGCGTACTTC. Translated, it gives CSAREPGEAYF.

J is TRBJ2-1 and V is TRBV28; 15 bases are shared with TRBD2. The germline V gene encodes CDR1 MDHEN and CDR2 SYDVKM. CDR3 length: 18 residues. With 6 bases clipped from V and 0 bases from J, the junction kept 6 bases outside the gene matches. The CDR3 coding sequence is TGTGCCAGCAGGGGACTAGCGGGAGGTCTGAGCTCCTACAATGAGCAGTTCTTC. It is translated as CASRGLAGGLSSYNEQFF.

This clone came up a few times. The chain carries TRBV19 and TRBJ1-4; D is unclear. There are 16 residues in the CDR3. V dropped 7 bases and J dropped 0 bases, with 15 bases sitting between them. Germline V gene data show CDR1 as LNHDA and CDR2 as SQIVND (reference sequence). CDR3 DNA: TGTGCCAGTATCAGAACAGCAACAGCAACTAATGAAAAACTGTTTTTT. Protein sequence: CASIRTATATNEKLFF.

V is TRBV4-1 and J is TRBJ1-2; no clear D gene. The ends were cut back, 2 bases at V and 8 bases at J, with 12 bases in the middle. Germline V gene data show CDR1 as MGHRA and CDR2 as YSYEKL. CDR3 size: 13 residues. The CDR3 loop is CASSQNPTRGYTF. The CDR3 DNA is TGCGCCAGCAGCCAAAACCCGACAAGGGGCTACACCTTC.

The chain combines TRBV7-8 with TRBJ2-3; 7 nucleotides line up with TRBD2. There are 15 residues in the CDR3. CDR1 and CDR2 (germline): SGHVS, FQNEAQ. The junction had 11 bases not matched to a gene; V was cut back by 8 bases and J by 3 bases. This CDR3 reads CASGKWGGVTDTQYF. CDR3 DNA sequence: TGTGCCAGCGGCAAATGGGGGGGGGTGACAGATACGCAGTATTTT.

The genes are TRBV28 and TRBJ2-7, with 9 bases identical to TRBD1. V trimming: 2 bases; J trimming: 3 bases; junction bases outside the gene matches: 5. CDR1 and CDR2 from the germline V gene are MDHEN and SYDVKM. This CDR3 is built from 15 residues. CDR3 sequence (DNA): TGTGCCAGCAGTTTACCGGGACAGGGCGACTACGAGCAGTACTTC. Translating it yields CASSLPGQGDYEQYF.